A selection of T cell receptor beta chains follows, all from one sample in a study of blood T cells in healthy people across ages. TCRdb redid the calling of the 5' RACE reads with MiXCR, one entry per CDR3 protein. The sample contains hundreds of thousands of distinct CDR3 sequences, roughly 30% of which appear only once. Sequenced: blood. Receptor source: a woman aged 80 or over in good health. CDR3s leave out the opening cysteine and the closing phenylalanine or tryptophan. A D gene is named only where the DNA matches it firmly. Only part of the rows carry a size: once, few, many, or a class if the clone is expanded.

V gene,D gene,clone size,J gene,CDR3 protein
TRBV20-1,-,many,TRBJ1-2,SAIGAAYGYT
TRBV12-3/TRBV12-4,TRBD1,few,TRBJ1-2,ASSPPGTGAAYGYT
TRBV7-6,TRBD2,few,TRBJ2-5,ASSLYGGETQY
TRBV5-1,-,few,TRBJ1-1,ASRPAGQPNTEAF
TRBV28,-,-,TRBJ2-5,ASSLQGGHQETQY
TRBV6-6,TRBD2,-,TRBJ2-3,ASRLTSGGTDTQY
TRBV7-6,-,many,TRBJ1-4,ASSLPYRGRDEKLF
TRBV6-1,-,few,TRBJ1-5,ASSVQGGLNQPQH
TRBV20-1,-,-,TRBJ2-1,SADLYNEQF
TRBV20-1,-,-,TRBJ2-3,SAGDFRGPNTQY
TRBV5-4,-,many,TRBJ2-1,ASRISGRNEQF
TRBV6-5,-,few,TRBJ1-5,ASNGGRGLGPQH
TRBV5-6,-,many,TRBJ1-2,ASSSTPNYGYT
TRBV7-2,TRBD1,few,TRBJ1-1,ASSFGTGELEGAF
TRBV29-1,TRBD1,-,TRBJ2-5,SVFYLGQGEETQY
TRBV20-1,TRBD2,many,TRBJ2-5,SARAGGGRREETQY
TRBV29-1,-,-,TRBJ1-1,SVFFFRGSAFNTEAF
TRBV20-1,-,many,TRBJ2-5,SAGPGRQETQY
TRBV3-1,TRBD2,many,TRBJ2-5,ASSQDLAEQETQY
TRBV30,TRBD1,-,TRBJ1-2,AWSVRQGNYGCT
TRBV3-1,TRBD1,few,TRBJ1-2,ASSQALPGQGDYGYT
TRBV4-2,-,-,TRBJ1-2,ASSQGNRDPPGSGYT
TRBV5-5,-,many,TRBJ2-6,ASSLEGTGANVLT
TRBV19,-,few,TRBJ2-3,ASSTKRTDNTDTQY
TRBV5-1,TRBD2,-,TRBJ2-3,ASSLAASGETDTQY
TRBV28,TRBD1,-,TRBJ2-1,ASNTRDRVNEQF
TRBV7-2,-,once,TRBJ1-1,ASSLDQGTFKPF
TRBV5-5,-,many,TRBJ2-3,ASSLIGTEGGRTFRTDTQY
TRBV20-1,-,many,TRBJ1-2,SATRSGESNYGYT
TRBV7-2,TRBD2,many,TRBJ2-5,ASSYGGGAETQY
TRBV20-1,-,-,-,SARIGSDYEQY
TRBV30,TRBD2,few,TRBJ2-5,AWSVGLALQTQY
TRBV5-5,-,many,TRBJ1-2,ASSLAGRNYGYT
TRBV28,TRBD2,-,TRBJ2-7,ASQSAGGYEQY
TRBV29-1,-,-,TRBJ1-2,GVGGGGSYGYT
TRBV3-1,TRBD2,-,TRBJ2-1,ASSPQIGGFEQF
TRBV5-1,TRBD2,-,TRBJ2-3,ASSLLGDRGTSGMTDTQY
TRBV20-1,-,many,TRBJ2-7,SARIRATEEQY
TRBV18,-,few,TRBJ1-1,ASSEQGSWHTEAF
TRBV12-3/TRBV12-4,TRBD1,many,TRBJ2-7,ASRGGRSSYEQY
TRBV10-3,-,many,TRBJ1-1,AISLGRTEAF
TRBV4-3,TRBD1,many,TRBJ2-7,ASSQGYPAGGEQY
TRBV6-5,TRBD2,many,TRBJ2-1,ASRGASGGYNEQF
TRBV4-2,-,few,TRBJ2-5,ASSQDLTTQETQY